Listed here are 4 T cell receptor beta chains from one sample, sequenced in a study of cytomegalovirus exposure and HLA in healthy donors. The PCR ran on 60 Vbeta and 13 Jbeta primers. Libraries were prepared by immunoSEQ multiplex PCR; TCRdb keeps only in-frame clonotypes and omits some of them. The profile shows 65,000 to 70,000 clones, around 87% of them singletons. The sequenced sample consisted of PBMCs. The receptors come from a woman aged 25 to 39 in good health and CMV-seropositive.

This chain links TRBV5-1 with TRBJ2-2; 9 bases are a match to TRBD2. Trimming at V came to 0 bases and at J to 4 bases, leaving 7 bases not matched to a gene. The CDR3 contains 17 residues. CDR1 and CDR2 (germline): SGHRS, YFSETQ. CDR3 sequence reads: CASSLASGNRGTGELFF. The CDR3 DNA reads as TGCGCCAGCAGCTTGGCTAGCGGGAACCGAGGCACCGGGGAGCTGTTTTTT.

The chain combines TRBV11-2 with TRBJ2-2; 9 nucleotides agree with TRBD2. There are 17 residues in the CDR3. After removal of 1 base from V and 0 bases from J, the junction contained 3 bases not matched to a gene. From germline, CDR1 is SGHAT and CDR2 FQNNGV. CDR3 in DNA: TGTGCCAGCAGCTTAGCCTTAGCGGGAGCGAACACCGGGGAGCTGTTTTTT. This codes for CASSLALAGANTGELFF.

The chain is built from TRBV27 and TRBJ1-2; D is unclear. The CDR3 has 14 residues. The V end lost 3 bases, the J end lost 1 base, and 9 bases lay between the germline ends. CDR1 MNHEY and CDR2 SMNVEV come from the germline V gene (reference sequence). In nucleotides, the CDR3 is TGTGCCAGCAGTTTCGGGAGCTTTAACTATGGCTACACCTTC. It specifies CASSFGSFNYGYTF.

This sequence joins TRBV6-6 and TRBJ1-2, with a possible D match to TRBD1 (5 bases). There are 13 residues in the CDR3. The ends were cut back, 8 bases at V and 2 bases at J, with 12 bases in the middle. Germline values: CDR1 MNHNY, CDR2 SVGAGI (reference sequence). CDR3 in amino acids: CASRQGSNYGYTF. Here the CDR3 DNA reads TGTGCCAGCCGCCAGGGTAGCAACTATGGCTACACCTTC.